This T cell receptor (beta chain) emerged from a study of blood T cells in healthy people across ages. A second about 7 to 11 cycle PCR used barcoded and J-beta primers. A single record per CDR3 protein comes from TCRdb applying MiXCR to the 5' RACE reads. The sample includes about a million distinct CDR3 sequences, 30% to 40% seen only once; the top ten take over 10%. V shed 0 bases and J shed 2 bases, with 11 bases lying between them. The CDR3 runs 15 residues. From germline, CDR1 is LGHNA and CDR2 YNFKEQ. Each donor was a healthy Caucasian individual from Russia, aged about 6 to 95. Sequencing used blood. The receptor's source is a man in his late teens or twenties in good health. The chain links TRBV4-2 to TRBJ2-7, with D perhaps given as TRBD1 or TRBD2 (6 bases each). The CDR3 sequence is CASSQDQGGPYEQYF. In DNA, the CDR3 is TGTGCCAGCAGCCAAGATCAAGGGGGGCCCTACGAGCAGTACTTC.